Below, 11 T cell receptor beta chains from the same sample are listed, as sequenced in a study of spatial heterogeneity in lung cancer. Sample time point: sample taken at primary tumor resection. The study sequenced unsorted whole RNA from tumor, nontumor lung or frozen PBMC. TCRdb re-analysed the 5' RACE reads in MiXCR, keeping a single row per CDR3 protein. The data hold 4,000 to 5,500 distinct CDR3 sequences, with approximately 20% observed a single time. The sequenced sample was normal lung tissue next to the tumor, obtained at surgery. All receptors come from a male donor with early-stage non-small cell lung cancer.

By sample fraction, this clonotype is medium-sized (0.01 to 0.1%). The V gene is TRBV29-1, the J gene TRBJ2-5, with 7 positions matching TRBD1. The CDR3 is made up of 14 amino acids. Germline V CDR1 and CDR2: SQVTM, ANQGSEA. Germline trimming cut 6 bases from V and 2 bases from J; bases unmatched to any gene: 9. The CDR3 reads CSVRPQGKQETQYF. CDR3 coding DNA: TGCAGCGTCCGACCACAGGGGAAACAAGAGACCCAGTACTTC.

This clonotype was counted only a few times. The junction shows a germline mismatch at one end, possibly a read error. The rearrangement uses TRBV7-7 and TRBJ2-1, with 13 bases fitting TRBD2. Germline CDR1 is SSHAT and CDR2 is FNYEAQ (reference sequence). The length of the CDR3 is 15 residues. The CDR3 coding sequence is TGTGCTAGCAGCCCAACTAGCGGGAGGGCCGGCGAGCAGTTCTTC. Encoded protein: CASSPTSGRAGEQFF. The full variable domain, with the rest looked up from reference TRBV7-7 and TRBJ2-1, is GAGVSQSPRYKVTKRGQDVTLRCDPISSHATLYWYQQALGQGPEFLTYFNYEAQPDKSGLPSDRFSAERPEGSISTLTIQRTEQRDSAMYRCASSPTSGRAGEQFFGPGTRLTVL.

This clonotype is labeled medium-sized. CDR3 amino acids: CSEEISYNEQFF. The CDR3 DNA sequence: TGCAGTGAAGAAATTTCCTACAATGAGCAGTTCTTC. The chain has TRBV20-1 and TRBJ2-1; D ambiguous. CDR3 length equals 12 residues. Germline CDR1 DFQATT, CDR2 SNEGSKA (reference sequence). V was cut by 7 bases and J by 1 base, with 8 bases left in between.

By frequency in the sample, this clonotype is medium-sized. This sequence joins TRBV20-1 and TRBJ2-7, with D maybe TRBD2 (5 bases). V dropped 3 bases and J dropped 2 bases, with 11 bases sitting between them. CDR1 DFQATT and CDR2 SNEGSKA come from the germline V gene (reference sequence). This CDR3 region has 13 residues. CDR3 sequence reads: CSASELETYEQYF. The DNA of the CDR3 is TGCAGTGCTAGCGAACTAGAGACCTACGAGCAGTACTTC.

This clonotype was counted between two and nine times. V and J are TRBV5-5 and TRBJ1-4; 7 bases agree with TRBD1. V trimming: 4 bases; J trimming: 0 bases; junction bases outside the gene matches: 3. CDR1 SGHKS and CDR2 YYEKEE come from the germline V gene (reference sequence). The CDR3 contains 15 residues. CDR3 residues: CASSRQGATNEKLFF. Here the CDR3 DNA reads TGTGCCAGCAGCCGACAGGGCGCAACTAATGAAAAACTGTTTTTT. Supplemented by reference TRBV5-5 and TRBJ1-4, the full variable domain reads DAGVTQSPTHLIKTRGQQVTLRCSPISGHKSVSWYQQVLGQGPQFIFQYYEKEERGRGNFPDRFSARQFPNYSSELNVNALLLGDSALYLCASSRQGATNEKLFFGSGTQLSVL.

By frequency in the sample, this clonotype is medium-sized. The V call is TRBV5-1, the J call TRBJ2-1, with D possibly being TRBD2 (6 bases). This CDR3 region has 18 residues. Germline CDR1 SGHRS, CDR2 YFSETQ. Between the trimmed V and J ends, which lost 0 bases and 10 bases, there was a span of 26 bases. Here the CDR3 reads CASSLEGGGQGARGEQFF. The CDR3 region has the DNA TGCGCCAGCAGCTTGGAGGGAGGTGGGCAGGGCGCCCGGGGGGAGCAGTTCTTC.

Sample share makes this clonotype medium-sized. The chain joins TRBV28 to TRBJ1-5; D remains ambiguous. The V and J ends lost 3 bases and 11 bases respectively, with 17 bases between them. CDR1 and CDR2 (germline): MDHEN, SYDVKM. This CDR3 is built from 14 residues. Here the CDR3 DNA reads TGTGCCAGCAGTTTTGACGGCCCCAATCATGCCCAGCATTTT. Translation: CASSFDGPNHAQHF. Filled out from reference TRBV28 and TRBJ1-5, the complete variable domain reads DVKVTQSSRYLVKRTGEKVFLECVQDMDHENMFWYRQDPGLGLRLIYFSYDVKMKEKGDIPEGYSVSREKKERFSLILESASTNQTSMYLCASSFDGPNHAQHFGDGTRLSIL.

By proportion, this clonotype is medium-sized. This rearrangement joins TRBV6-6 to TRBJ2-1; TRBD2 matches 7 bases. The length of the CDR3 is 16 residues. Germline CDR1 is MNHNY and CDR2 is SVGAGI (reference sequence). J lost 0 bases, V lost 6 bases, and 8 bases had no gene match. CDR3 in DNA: TGTGCCAGCAGCCTGCTAGCGGAAAGCTCCTACAATGAGCAGTTCTTC. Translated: CASSLLAESSYNEQFF.

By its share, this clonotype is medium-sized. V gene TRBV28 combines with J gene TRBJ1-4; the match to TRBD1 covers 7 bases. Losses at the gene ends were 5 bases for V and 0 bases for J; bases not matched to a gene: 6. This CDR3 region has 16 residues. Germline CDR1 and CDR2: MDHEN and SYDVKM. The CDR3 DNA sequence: TGTGCCAGCAGTCTGCGACAGGGTGCAACTAATGAAAAACTGTTTTTT. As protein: CASSLRQGATNEKLFF.

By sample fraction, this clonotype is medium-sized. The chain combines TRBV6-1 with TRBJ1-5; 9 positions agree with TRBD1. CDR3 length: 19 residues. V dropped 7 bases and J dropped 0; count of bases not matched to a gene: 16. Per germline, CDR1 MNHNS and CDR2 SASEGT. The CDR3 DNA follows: TGTGCCAGCATCAATATAGGAACAGGGGGCTCGTTTAGCAATCAGCCCCAGCATTTT. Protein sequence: CASINIGTGGSFSNQPQHF.

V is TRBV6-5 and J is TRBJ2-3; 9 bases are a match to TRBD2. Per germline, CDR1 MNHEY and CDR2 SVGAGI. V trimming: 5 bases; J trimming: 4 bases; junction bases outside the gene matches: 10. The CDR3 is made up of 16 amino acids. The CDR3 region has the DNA TGTGCCAGCAGTGCCTCCGGGACTAGCTTCGCAGATACGCAGTATTTT. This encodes CASSASGTSFADTQYF.